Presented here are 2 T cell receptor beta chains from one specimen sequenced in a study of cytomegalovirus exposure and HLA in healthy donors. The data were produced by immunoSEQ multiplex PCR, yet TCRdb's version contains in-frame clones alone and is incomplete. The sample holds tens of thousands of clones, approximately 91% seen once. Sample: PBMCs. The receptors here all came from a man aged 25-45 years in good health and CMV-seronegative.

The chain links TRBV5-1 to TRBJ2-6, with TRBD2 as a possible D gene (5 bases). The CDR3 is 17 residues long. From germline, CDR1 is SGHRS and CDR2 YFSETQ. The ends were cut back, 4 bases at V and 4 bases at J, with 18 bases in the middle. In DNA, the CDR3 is TGCGCCAGCAGCCCTCGGGGTGGTCTTTCAGGGGCCAACGTCCTGACTTTC. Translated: CASSPRGGLSGANVLTF. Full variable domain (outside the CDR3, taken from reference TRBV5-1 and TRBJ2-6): KAGVTQTPRYLIKTRGQQVTLSCSPISGHRSVSWYQQTPGQGLQFLFEYFSETQRNKGNFPGRFSGRQFSNSRSEMNVSTLELGDSALYLCASSPRGGLSGANVLTFGAGSRLTVL.

The CDR3: CASSSLEGKTNTEAFF. The DNA for the CDR3 is TGTGCCAGCAGCTCCCTCGAGGGAAAGACGAACACTGAAGCTTTCTTT. This chain connects TRBV11-2 to TRBJ1-1; no firm D call. The CDR3 has 16 residues. The V gene lost 4 bases and the J gene lost 1 base, with 16 bases spanning the gap. The germline V gene has CDR1 SGHAT and CDR2 FQNNGV.